The 16 T cell receptor beta chains reported below all come from one sample, sequenced in a study of T cell repertoires in cytomegalovirus infection. These receptors lack a known antigen. TCRdb reanalysed the reads using MiXCR and keeps one entry per CDR3 protein. Of around 900,000 distinct CDR3 sequences in the sample, more than 25% were seen once. The sequences come from cultured CD8+ T cells from PBMCs, collected from culture after CMV antigen stimulation. The receptors shown here come from a human donor in good health (CMV status not recorded). Some clones in this sample may be carry-over from other donors' samples.

V and J are TRBV27 and TRBJ2-3; D is unresolved. The ends were cut back, 6 bases at V and 5 bases at J, with 9 bases in the middle. Germline values: CDR1 MNHEY, CDR2 SMNVEV (reference sequence). This CDR3 has 12 amino acids. The CDR3 nucleotides are TGTGCCAGCAGATCATCAGGAGATACGCAGTATTTT. Translated: CASRSSGDTQYF.

This clonotype was seen at least ten times. The chain combines TRBV18 with TRBJ2-1; the D gene is possibly TRBD1 (6 bases). V shed 6 bases and J shed 5 bases, with 23 bases lying between them. CDR1 and CDR2 (germline): KGHSH, LQKENI. This CDR3 contains 17 residues. The CDR3 nucleotides are TGTGCCAGCTCGATGACAACTATCGGACAGAATAACAATGAGCAGTTCTTC. Translation gives CASSMTTIGQNNNEQFF.

Many counts were recorded for this clonotype. V gene TRBV7-8 combines with J gene TRBJ2-1; 11 bases agree with TRBD2. The germline V gene encodes CDR1 SGHVS and CDR2 FQNEAQ. The length of the CDR3 is 15 residues. Unmatched junction bases numbered 5, after V lost 4 bases and J lost 6 bases. As DNA, the CDR3 is TGTGCCAGCAGCTCCACTAGCGGGGGAACCAATGAGCAGTTCTTC. Protein sequence: CASSSTSGGTNEQFF.

This clonotype came up a few times. The V and J genes are TRBV6-2 or TRBV6-3 and TRBJ2-7; possible D gene TRBD1, 5 bases. Per the germline V gene, CDR1 is MNHEY and CDR2 is SVGEGT. This CDR3 is built from 14 residues. Between the trimmed V and J ends, which lost 6 bases and 3 bases, there was a span of 15 bases. Here the CDR3 DNA reads TGTGCCAGCAGCTCCCAGAGACAGTTCTACGAGCAGTACGTC. Translation gives CASSSQRQFYEQYV.

This clonotype was detected only a few times. The chain carries TRBV27 and TRBJ1-6; D is unresolved. Germline V lookup: CDR1 MNHEY, CDR2 SMNVEV (reference sequence). V lost 0 bases to trimming and J lost 0 bases, with 9 bases between them. The CDR3 is made up of 17 amino acids. The DNA of the CDR3 is TGTGCCAGCAGTTTATCGTTTGGCAGCTCCTATAATTCACCCCTCCACTTT. Translated: CASSLSFGSSYNSPLHF.

This sequence joins TRBV3-1 and TRBJ2-3; TRBD2 matches at 16 bases. CDR1 and CDR2 from the germline V gene are LGHDT and YNNKEL (reference sequence). The CDR3 runs to 21 residues. V gave up 0 bases and J gave up 1 base; unmatched junction bases: 10. CDR3 nucleotide sequence: TGTGCCAGCAGCCAAGATTCCGCTGGGACTAGCGGGGGGGGAGGCACAGATACGCAGTATTTT. Protein sequence: CASSQDSAGTSGGGGTDTQYF.

This chain connects TRBV11-3 to TRBJ2-7; D gene unclear. The CDR3 is 13 amino acids. With 6 bases removed from V and 7 bases from J, the gap between germline ends came to 16 bases. CDR1 and CDR2 from the germline V gene are SGHNT and YENEEA. In DNA form, the CDR3 reads TGTGCCAGCAGTCCCGGTCGGGCAAGGGAGCAGTACTTC. Encoded protein: CASSPGRAREQYF.

A note on this clonotype: It is likely a read error, because the conserved phenylalanine at the end of the CDR3 is missing. V gene TRBV7-4 combines with J gene TRBJ1-5; unclear D gene. Per germline, CDR1 SGHVT and CDR2 SQSDAQ. The CDR3 is made up of 15 amino acids. Trimming removed 4 bases at V and 6 bases at J, with 16 bases between. DNA for the CDR3: TGTGCCAGCAGCTCGCGTGAGGAGGCGGGTCAGCCCCAGCATATT. Translating it yields CASSSREEAGQPQHI.

There are many counts of this clonotype. The chain uses TRBV27 and TRBJ1-5; TRBD1 aligns across 7 bases. Germline V CDR1 and CDR2: MNHEY, SMNVEV (reference sequence). The V gene end was trimmed by 6 bases and the J gene end by 4 bases; junction bases not matched to a gene: 0. This CDR3 region has 12 residues. DNA of the CDR3: TGTGCCAGCAGGACAGGGAATCAGCCCCAGCATTTT. It translates to CASRTGNQPQHF.

The chain links TRBV29-1 to TRBJ2-7; 7 bases align to TRBD1. The V segment lost 5 bases and the J segment 4 bases; nucleotides outside the gene matches: 11. The CDR3 is made up of 14 amino acids. Germline CDR1 is SQVTM and CDR2 is ANQGSEA. This CDR3 reads CSVLGQPTEYEQYF. The CDR3 nucleotides read TGCAGCGTTTTGGGACAGCCCACCGAATACGAGCAGTACTTC.

This clonotype was observed a few times. This sequence joins TRBV2 and TRBJ1-1, with 8 bases that match TRBD1. Germline V CDR1 and CDR2: SNHLY, FYNNEI. The CDR3 covers 16 residues. V was clipped by 2 bases and J by 0 bases; unmatched bases: 5. The CDR3 bases are TGTGCCAGCAGTGAACACAGGGGGGGTATGAACACTGAAGCTTTCTTT. Protein sequence: CASSEHRGGMNTEAFF.

This clonotype was seen ten or more times. The V gene is TRBV7-2, the J gene TRBJ2-3; TRBD2 agrees at 9 bases. Germline trimming cut 5 bases from V and 1 base from J; bases unmatched to any gene: 4. Germline V gene sequence: CDR1 SGHTA, CDR2 FQGNSA. This CDR3 contains 15 residues. CDR3 bases: TGTGCCAGCAGCCCTTCTAGCGGGGGCACAGATACGCAGTATTTT. Encoded protein: CASSPSSGGTDTQYF. The whole variable domain, filled in from reference TRBV7-2 and TRBJ2-3, reads GAGVSQSPSNKVTEKGKDVELRCDPISGHTALYWYRQSLGQGLEFLIYFQGNSAPDKSGLPSDRFSAERTGGSVSTLTIQRTQQEDSAVYLCASSPSSGGTDTQYFGPGTRLTVL.

This clonotype has a count of ten or more. The V and J genes are TRBV7-8 and TRBJ2-3; 11 bases fit TRBD2. V trimming: 7 bases; J trimming: 3 bases; junction bases outside the gene matches: 6. The CDR3 loop spans 15 amino acids. Per germline, CDR1 SGHVS and CDR2 FQNEAQ. CDR3 coding DNA: TGTGCCAGCACCAATTTAGCGGGGGGGACAGATACGCAGTATTTT. Amino acids: CASTNLAGGTDTQYF.

This chain joins TRBV28 and TRBJ2-7; 8 bases match TRBD2. The germline gives CDR1 MDHEN, CDR2 SYDVKM. V shed 5 bases and J 7 bases; nucleotides not matched to a gene: 10. The CDR3 is made up of 14 amino acids. CDR3 sequence (DNA): TGTGCCAGCAGTGCCAGCGGGGGAGGGCCGGAGCAGTACGTC. This codes for CASSASGGGPEQYV.

The J gene is TRBJ2-3, the V gene TRBV6-5; no clear D. V was shortened by 4 bases and J by 6 bases, with 17 bases between the two germline ends. Germline CDR1 is MNHEY and CDR2 is SVGAGI. The CDR3 is 15 amino acids. The CDR3 spells CASSSPKTEDDTQYF. The CDR3 DNA sequence: TGTGCCAGCAGTTCTCCAAAAACAGAGGATGATACGCAGTATTTT.

This clonotype was seen a handful of times. The chain has TRBV6-5 and TRBJ1-6; no definite D call. The V end was cut by 2 bases, the J end by 3 bases, with 11 bases between. Per germline, CDR1 MNHEY and CDR2 SVGAGI. The CDR3 sequence is 16 residues long. This CDR3 reads CASSYGEPLYNSPLHF. In nucleotides, the CDR3 is TGTGCCAGCAGTTACGGGGAACCTCTCTATAATTCACCCCTCCACTTT.